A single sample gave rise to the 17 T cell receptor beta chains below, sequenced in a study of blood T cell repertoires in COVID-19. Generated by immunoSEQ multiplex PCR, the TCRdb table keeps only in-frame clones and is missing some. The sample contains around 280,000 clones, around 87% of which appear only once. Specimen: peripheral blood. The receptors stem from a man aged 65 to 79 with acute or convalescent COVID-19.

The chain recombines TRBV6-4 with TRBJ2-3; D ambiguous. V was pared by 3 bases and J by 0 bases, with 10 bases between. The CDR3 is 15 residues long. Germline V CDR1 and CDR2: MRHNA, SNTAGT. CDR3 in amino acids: CASSEGYGSTDTQYF. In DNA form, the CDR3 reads TGTGCCAGCAGTGAGGGCTATGGTAGCACAGATACGCAGTATTTT.

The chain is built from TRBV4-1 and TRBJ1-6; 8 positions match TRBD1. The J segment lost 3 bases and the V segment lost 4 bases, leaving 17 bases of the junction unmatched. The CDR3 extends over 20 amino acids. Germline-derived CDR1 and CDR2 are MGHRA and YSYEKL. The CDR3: CASSPKPDRGVGIYNSPLHF. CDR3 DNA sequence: TGCGCCAGCAGCCCCAAGCCCGACAGGGGAGTAGGAATCTATAATTCACCCCTCCACTTT.

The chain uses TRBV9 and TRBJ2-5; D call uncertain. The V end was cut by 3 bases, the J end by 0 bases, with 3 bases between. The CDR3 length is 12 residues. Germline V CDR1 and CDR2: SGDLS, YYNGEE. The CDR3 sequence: CASSDYQETQYF. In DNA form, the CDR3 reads TGTGCCAGCAGCGACTACCAAGAGACCCAGTACTTC. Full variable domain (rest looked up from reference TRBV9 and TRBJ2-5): DSGVTQTPKHLITATGQRVTLRCSPRSGDLSVYWYQQSLDQGLQFLIQYYNGEERAKGNILERFSAQQFPDLHSELNLSSLELGDSALYFCASSDYQETQYFGPGTRLLVL.

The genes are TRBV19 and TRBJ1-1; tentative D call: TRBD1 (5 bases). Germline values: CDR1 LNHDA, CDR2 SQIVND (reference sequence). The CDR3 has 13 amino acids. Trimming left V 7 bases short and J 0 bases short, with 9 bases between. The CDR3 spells CASKDSMNTEAFF. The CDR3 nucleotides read TGTGCCAGTAAAGACAGCATGAACACTGAAGCTTTCTTT.

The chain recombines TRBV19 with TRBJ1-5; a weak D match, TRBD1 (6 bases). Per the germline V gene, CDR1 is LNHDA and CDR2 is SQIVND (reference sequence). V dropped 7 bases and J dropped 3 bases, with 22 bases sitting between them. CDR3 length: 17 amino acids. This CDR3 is CASTRTGIDRFNQPQHF. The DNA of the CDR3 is TGTGCCAGTACCCGGACCGGAATAGACAGGTTCAATCAGCCCCAGCATTTT.

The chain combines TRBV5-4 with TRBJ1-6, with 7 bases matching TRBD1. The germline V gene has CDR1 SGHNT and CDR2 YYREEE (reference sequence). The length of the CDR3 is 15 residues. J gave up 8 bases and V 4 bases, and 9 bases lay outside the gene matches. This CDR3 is CASSPRGQRDSPLHF. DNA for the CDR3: TGTGCCAGCAGCCCCCGGGGACAGCGGGATTCACCCCTCCACTTT.

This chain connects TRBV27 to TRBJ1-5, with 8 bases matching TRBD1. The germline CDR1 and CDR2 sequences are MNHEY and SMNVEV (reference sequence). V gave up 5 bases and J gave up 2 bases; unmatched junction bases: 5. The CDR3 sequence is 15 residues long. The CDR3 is CASSRQGIGNQPQHF. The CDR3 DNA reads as TGTGCCAGCAGTCGACAGGGGATAGGCAATCAGCCCCAGCATTTT.

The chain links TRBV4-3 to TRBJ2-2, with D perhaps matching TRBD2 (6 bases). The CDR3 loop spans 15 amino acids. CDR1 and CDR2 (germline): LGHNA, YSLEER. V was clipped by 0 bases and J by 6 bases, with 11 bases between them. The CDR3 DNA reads TGCGCCAGCAGCCAAGAGGGCGGGGTCCCCGGGGAGCTGTTTTTT. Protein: CASSQEGGVPGELFF.

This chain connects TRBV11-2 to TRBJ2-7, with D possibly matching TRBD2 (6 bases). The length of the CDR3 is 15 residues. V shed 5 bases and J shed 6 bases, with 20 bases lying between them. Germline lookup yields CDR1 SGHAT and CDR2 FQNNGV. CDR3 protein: CASSGRDSTRSEQYF. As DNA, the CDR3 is TGTGCCAGCAGCGGGCGGGACTCAACACGCTCCGAGCAGTACTTC.

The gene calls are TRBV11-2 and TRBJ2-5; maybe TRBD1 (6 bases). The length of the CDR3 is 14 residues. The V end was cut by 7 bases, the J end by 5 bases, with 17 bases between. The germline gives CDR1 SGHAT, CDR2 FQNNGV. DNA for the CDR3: TGTGCCAGCAACGAACAGGGATCCGTTGAGACCCAGTACTTC. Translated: CASNEQGSVETQYF.

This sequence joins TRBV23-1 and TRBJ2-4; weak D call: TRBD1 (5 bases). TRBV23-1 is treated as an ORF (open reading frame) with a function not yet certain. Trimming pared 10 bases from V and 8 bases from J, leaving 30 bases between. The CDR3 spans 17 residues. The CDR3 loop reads CAIRPWGRVTPIHIQYF. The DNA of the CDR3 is TGCGCCATCCGACCGTGGGGCAGGGTCACCCCAATACACATTCAGTACTTC.

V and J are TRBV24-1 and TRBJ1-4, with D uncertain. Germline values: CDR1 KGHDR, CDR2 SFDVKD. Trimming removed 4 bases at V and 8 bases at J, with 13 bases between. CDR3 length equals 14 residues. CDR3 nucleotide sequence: TGTGCCACCAGTGACCCCAGGTTGGGCGAAAAACTGTTTTTT. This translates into CATSDPRLGEKLFF.

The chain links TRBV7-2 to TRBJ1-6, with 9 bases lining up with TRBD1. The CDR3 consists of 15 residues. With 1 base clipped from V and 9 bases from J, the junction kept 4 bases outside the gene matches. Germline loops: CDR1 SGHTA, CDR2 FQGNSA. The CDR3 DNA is TGTGCCAGCAGCTTAGACAGGGGGCGGTCTTCACCCCTCCACTTT. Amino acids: CASSLDRGRSSPLHF.

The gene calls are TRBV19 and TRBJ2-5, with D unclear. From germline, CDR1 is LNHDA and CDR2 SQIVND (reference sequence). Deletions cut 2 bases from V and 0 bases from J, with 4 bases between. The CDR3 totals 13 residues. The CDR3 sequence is CASSIPNQETQYF. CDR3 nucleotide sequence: TGTGCCAGTAGTATACCCAACCAAGAGACCCAGTACTTC.

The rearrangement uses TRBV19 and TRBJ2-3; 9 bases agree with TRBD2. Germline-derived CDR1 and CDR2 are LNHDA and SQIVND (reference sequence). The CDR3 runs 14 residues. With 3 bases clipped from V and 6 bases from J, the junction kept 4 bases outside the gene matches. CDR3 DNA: TGTGCCAGTAGTATTTCGCGGGAGGGGGATACGCAGTATTTT. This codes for CASSISREGDTQYF.

The CDR3 coding sequence is TGTGCCAGCAGTGTAGGAGGGTGGGGGAACACTGAAGCTTTCTTT. Translating it yields CASSVGGWGNTEAFF. The chain has TRBV2 and TRBJ1-1; D remains ambiguous. CDR1 and CDR2 from the germline V gene are SNHLY and FYNNEI. The CDR3 has 15 residues. V shed 4 bases and J shed 1 base, with 13 bases lying between them.

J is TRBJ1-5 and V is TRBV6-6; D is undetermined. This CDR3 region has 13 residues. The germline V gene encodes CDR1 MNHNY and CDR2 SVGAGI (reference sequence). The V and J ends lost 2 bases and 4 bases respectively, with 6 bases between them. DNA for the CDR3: TGTGCCAGCAGTTACGACGGGAATCAGCCCCAGCATTTT. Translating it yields CASSYDGNQPQHF.